This TCR beta chain stems from a study of blood T cell repertoires in COVID-19. Study summary: Samples of COVID-19 (acute and convalescent) were obtained from the United States, Italy and Spain.

Original handling: By means of reference gene primer amplification, nucleated cell counts were estimated. TCRdb keeps only in-frame clones here, not all; method: immunoSEQ multiplex PCR. V and J calls and clone size are given by that table; D and trimming were obtained from the DNA. Of approximately 230,000 clones in the sample, 75% to 90% were seen once. The CDR3 has 15 residues. The germline V gene encodes CDR1 LGHNA and CDR2 YSLEER. Trimming removed 0 bases from V and 6 bases from J; junction bases left unmatched: 6. The receptor's source is a man aged 25 to 40 who had recovered from COVID-19. The sequenced sample consisted of peripheral blood. The V gene is TRBV4-3, the J gene TRBJ2-5, with 8 bases fitting TRBD1. CDR3 DNA sequence: TGCGCCAGCAGCCAAGATTGGGGACAGGAGAAGACCCAGTACTTC. Protein: CASSQDWGQEKTQYF.